A single T cell receptor beta chain is shown here with its context. Authors' processing steps: Reference gene primer amplification yielded estimated nucleated cell counts. The data were produced by immunoSEQ multiplex PCR, yet TCRdb's version contains in-frame clones alone and is incomplete. That table furnishes V, J and clone size, whereas the DNA furnished D and trimming. This sample yields some 200,000 clones, of which 65% to 85% are seen a single time; nearly 7.5% belongs to the top ten. This specimen comes from a study of blood T cell repertoires in COVID-19. In the study overall: The United States, Italy and Spain provided the acute and convalescent COVID-19 samples. The analysed material was cDNA or gDNA that came from T cells, B-cell-depleted T cells, or PBMCs.

Everyone who took part was roughly 18 to 89 years old, and they came from about two dozen US areas. Germline V gene lookup returns CDR1 MNHEY and CDR2 SVGEGT. Between the trimmed V and J ends, which lost 4 bases and 0 bases, there was a span of 16 bases. The CDR3 has 17 residues. The sequence was obtained from a woman in her forties with acute COVID-19. The chain has TRBV6-2 or TRBV6-3 and TRBJ1-5; D unresolved. Input material: PBMCs or T cells enriched from blood (not recorded which). CDR3 DNA: TGTGCCAGCAGTTCCGGACTGAATTTATATAGCAATCAGCCCCAGCATTTT. Its translation: CASSSGLNLYSNQPQHF.